The following is a TCR beta chain sequence with its context. Its antigen target is currently unknown. Base-call qualities are not available, and no considerably larger clone is one nucleotide away. This sample is drawn from a study of OX40 agonist ivuxolimab in advanced cancers. Notes on the research overall: The costimulatory receptor OX40 (CD134) was targeted by ivuxolimab, a fully human IgG2 agonistic monoclonal antibody. Patients were allowed to have had prior anti-PD-1, anti-PD-L1 or anti-CTLA-4 therapy, and 40% to 45% of the dose-escalation patients had previously received checkpoint inhibitors. In the dose-escalation cohort, nearly 85% of patients were male, and the mean age was 60 years with a range of roughly 20 to 79. Of the approximately 50 patients in dose escalation, some 20 had hepatocellular carcinoma, roughly 15 had melanoma, 9 had renal cell carcinoma and 9 had head and neck cancer. Partial responses were achieved by three dose-escalation patients, of whom one had hepatocellular carcinoma and two had cutaneous melanoma. Intravenous ivuxolimab was administered to patients every 2 weeks at six dose levels: 0.01, 0.1, 0.3, 1.5, 3 and 10 mg/kg. Peripheral TCRbeta sequencing aimed to test whether ivuxolimab altered TCR sequence diversity and caused clonal T-cell expansion. The monotherapy dose-escalation portion (N ≈ 56 patients) of the phase I ivuxolimab trial is reported in the paper.

To sequence the TCRbeta CDR3 region, genomic DNA was isolated from the sorted cells. The immunoSEQ Assay was used for sequencing of TCRbeta CDR3 regions. As stored in TCRdb, this immuneACCESS dataset retains in-frame rearrangements with V and J assigned. A fraction of the clones does not appear; measured against another copy, unresolved V genes explain less than half of the discrepancy, and the remainder lacks a known reason. Counted in this sample were roughly 70,000 clones; 90% of them appeared once. The top ten hold 0.4% to 0.65% of the sample. The full study reports these points: The antigen specificity of the peripheral T cells that underwent clonal expansion was not determined. Low levels of normalized T-cell clonal expansion were also seen in some patients who did not respond. Clonal expansion of both CD4+ and CD8+ blood T cells was observed from baseline to week 6 at doses 0.1 to 3.0 mg/kg. In the 0.1-3.0 mg/kg groups, partial responders were among the patients with the lowest normalized peripheral clonal expansion, particularly in CD8+ T cells. After ivuxolimab, more expanded clones were found on average in CD8+ T cells than in CD4+ T cells.

The V and J ends are trimmed by 0 bases and 6 bases, leaving 15 bases between them. In the germline V gene, CDR1 corresponds to SGHDT and CDR2 to YYEEEE. Inclusive of the bounding cysteine and phenylalanine, the CDR3 is 15 residues long. The kept DNA is CDR3 alone, 45 bases in frame from the first base. Patients with a history of autoimmune disease or receiving systemic immunosuppression were excluded from the trial. Peripheral blood for TCR sequencing was collected from all dose cohorts at baseline, on cycle 4 day 1, and on cycle 7 day 1. Samples came from an open-label, multicenter, first-in-human phase I dose-escalation trial of ivuxolimab. Adults with locally advanced or metastatic melanoma, renal cell carcinoma, hepatocellular carcinoma or head and neck squamous cell carcinoma were enrolled in the trial. Before TCR sequencing, CD4+ T cells and CD8+ T cells from peripheral blood were sorted into separate populations.

The V and J segments used are TRBV5-6 and TRBJ2-5, with TRBD1 perhaps the D gene, on 6 matching bases. The clonotype was recovered from an adult with an advanced solid tumor such as melanoma, head and neck, liver or kidney cancer. The sequencing used CD4+ or CD8+ T cells sorted from blood, collected in a trial of the OX40 agonist ivuxolimab. The nucleotide sequence reads as follows: TGTGCCAGCAGCTTGGTGGGGGCGCGTTCAAAGACCCAGTACTTC. Its translation reads: CASSLVGARSKTQYF.